This T cell receptor beta chain came from a study of cytomegalovirus exposure and HLA in healthy donors. Study-level points and caveats: V- and J-gene trimming of TCR beta was linked (in a later analysis) to a missense DCLRE1C variant.

Deletions cut 0 bases from V and 4 bases from J, with 9 bases between. The CDR3 has 15 amino acids. CDR1 WSHSY and CDR2 SAAADI come from the germline V gene. The sample holds a few counts of this clone. The antigen remains unidentified. The PCR used 60 Vbeta and 13 Jbeta primers. Profiled with immunoSEQ multiplex PCR; TCRdb holds only in-frame clones, not every one. The data show over 60,000 clones, about 70% seen once. This TCR was sampled from a young man in good health and CMV-seronegative. The J gene is TRBJ1-4, the V gene TRBV10-2; D is ambiguous. Sequenced material: PBMCs. Written as DNA, the CDR3 is TGCGCCAGCAGTGAGTCCGGGGTCCGTAATGAAAAACTGTTTTTT. It specifies CASSESGVRNEKLFF.